The present entry profiles one TCR beta chain with its context. What it binds is unknown. Clones were read by immunoSEQ multiplex PCR, and TCRdb kept only the in-frame ones, dropping some. The sample contains tens of thousands of clones, roughly 90% of which appear only once. CDR1 SNHLY and CDR2 FYNNEI come from the germline V gene. This CDR3 is 12 amino acids long. Trimming removed 7 bases at V and 8 bases at J, with 14 bases between. The sample originates from a study of T cell responses to AZD1222 COVID-19 vaccine. Study results and caveats: Close to half of all spike-specific TCRs reportedly target regions of the variants that are unmutated. Increased Spike-specific TCR breadth and depth were observed after two AZD1222 doses. Donors skewed white British and female; clonal diversity was possibly underestimated.

Sequences were derived from peripheral blood, sampled on day 0 of MenACWY control vaccination. The V call is TRBV2, the J call TRBJ1-2; D is possibly TRBD1 (6 bases). The sequence was collected from an adult in good health. The CDR3 loop reads CASTRGGGGYTF. The CDR3 DNA sequence: TGTGCCAGCACCCGTGGGGGGGGCGGCTACACCTTC.